The 10 T cell receptor beta chains below all came from one sample that was sequenced in a study of T cells in tumors after PD-1 blockade. The repertoire was sequenced with immunoSEQ multiplex PCR; TCRdb's copy has only in-frame clones and lacks some. Seen here are 45,000 to 60,000 clones, approximately 75% observed once, and the top ten hold around 15%. Sequencing was performed on PBMCs, taken before anti-PD-1 treatment. These receptors were obtained from a human donor with basal cell carcinoma.

The V and J genes are TRBV27 and TRBJ1-6; the D is unclear. V was pared by 0 bases and J by 7 bases, with 10 bases between. Germline CDR1 MNHEY, CDR2 SMNVEV (reference sequence). CDR3 length: 15 amino acids. The CDR3: CASSLSVKGNSPLHF. CDR3 bases: TGTGCCAGCAGTTTATCGGTAAAGGGAAATTCACCCCTCCACTTT.

This chain links TRBV5-1 with TRBJ2-7, with D possibly called TRBD1 or TRBD2 (5 bases each). The germline V gene has CDR1 SGHRS and CDR2 YFSETQ. The CDR3 covers 14 residues. V was shortened by 0 bases and J by 1 base, with 8 bases between the two germline ends. The CDR3 DNA follows: TGCGCCAGCAGCTTGGCCGGGACGTCCTACGAGCAGTACTTC. This sequence encodes CASSLAGTSYEQYF.

This chain uses TRBV28 with TRBJ1-5; TRBD1 matches at 8 bases. The CDR3 runs 17 residues. J was trimmed by 1 base and V by 3 bases; bases with no gene match: 8. Per the germline V gene, CDR1 is MDHEN and CDR2 is SYDVKM. The CDR3 spells CASSFPAGGASNQPQHF. Written as DNA, the CDR3 is TGTGCCAGCAGTTTCCCCGCAGGGGGCGCGAGCAATCAGCCCCAGCATTTT.

The V and J genes are TRBV7-9 and TRBJ2-5; TRBD2 matches at 9 bases. CDR3 length: 15 amino acids. CDR1 is SEHNR and CDR2 is FQNEAQ in the germline V gene (reference sequence). V lost 3 bases to trimming and J lost 1 base; unmatched junction nucleotides: 3. CDR3 loop: CASSFTRGGQETQYF. The DNA of the CDR3 is TGTGCCAGCAGCTTCACGCGGGGGGGCCAAGAGACCCAGTACTTC.

The genes are TRBV28 and TRBJ1-5; 8 nucleotides match TRBD1. This CDR3 region has 15 residues. V was pared by 5 bases and J by 2 bases, with 5 bases of the junction left unmatched. CDR1 is MDHEN, CDR2 SYDVKM, per germline. In DNA form, the CDR3 reads TGTGCCAGCAGTGAGGACAGGGTAGGCAATCAGCCCCAGCATTTT. It translates to CASSEDRVGNQPQHF.

J is TRBJ1-3 and V is TRBV6-5, with D possibly being TRBD1 (6 bases). Looked up from germline, CDR1 is MNHEY and CDR2 is SVGAGI. This CDR3 spans 14 amino acids. V was trimmed by 0 bases and J by 8 bases, leaving 11 bases between them. CDR3 residues: CASSYSGTRDTIYF. The CDR3 nucleotides read TGTGCCAGCAGTTACTCCGGGACAAGGGACACCATATATTTT.

This clone was seen a handful of times. This rearrangement joins TRBV19 to TRBJ1-1; a weak D match, TRBD1 (5 bases). Germline V CDR1 and CDR2: LNHDA, SQIVND (reference sequence). Trimming took 7 bases from V and 6 from J, leaving 15 bases between them. This CDR3 is built from 13 residues. This chain's CDR3 is CASTSRGAAEAFF. CDR3 nucleotide sequence: TGTGCCAGTACGTCGAGGGGCGCCGCTGAAGCTTTCTTT.

V and J are TRBV5-1 and TRBJ1-3; D possibly corresponds to TRBD1 (5 bases). The CDR3 covers 15 residues. With 0 bases removed from V and 4 bases from J, the gap between germline ends came to 11 bases. Germline values: CDR1 SGHRS, CDR2 YFSETQ. CDR3 region: CASSLGGAAGNTIYF. CDR3 DNA sequence: TGCGCCAGCAGCTTGGGAGGGGCCGCCGGAAACACCATATATTTT.

The rearrangement links TRBV6-5 to TRBJ1-4, with D possibly being TRBD1 (5 bases). The ends were cut back, 5 bases at V and 2 bases at J, with 9 bases in the middle. From germline, CDR1 is MNHEY and CDR2 SVGAGI. The CDR3 is made up of 14 amino acids. This chain's CDR3 is CASSRGDTNEKLFF. CDR3 DNA sequence: TGTGCCAGCAGTCGCGGGGACACTAATGAAAAACTGTTTTTT.

V is TRBV27 and J is TRBJ1-2; TRBD1 agrees at 8 bases. V dropped 10 bases and J dropped 6; count of bases not matched to a gene: 16. The germline V gene has CDR1 MNHEY and CDR2 SMNVEV (reference sequence). The CDR3 contains 15 residues. The CDR3 loop is CATSNIDRGRNGYTF. CDR3 coding DNA: TGTGCCACATCGAATATAGACAGGGGAAGAAATGGCTACACCTTC.